One and the same sample provided the 26 T cell receptor beta chains below, sequenced in a study of blood T cell repertoires in COVID-19. Some clones are missing from TCRdb's copy, which holds only in-frame ones; the method was immunoSEQ multiplex PCR. The sample contains roughly 250,000 clones, over 70% of which appear only once. Sequencing was performed on peripheral blood. Every receptor here comes from a human donor in a cohort sampled during active COVID-19.

The chain combines TRBV5-6 with TRBJ1-2, with D perhaps matching TRBD1 (5 bases). With 4 bases removed from V and 7 bases from J, the gap between germline ends came to 17 bases. CDR1 SGHDT and CDR2 YYEEEE come from the germline V gene. The CDR3 runs 14 residues. CDR3 coding DNA: TGTGCCAGCAGCCCGAAAGACTTAAGGGGTGGCTACACCTTC. The encoded protein is CASSPKDLRGGYTF.

The chain recombines TRBV24-1 with TRBJ2-1; 7 nucleotides match TRBD1. The CDR3 is made up of 13 amino acids. The germline V gene encodes CDR1 KGHDR and CDR2 SFDVKD. The V gene end was trimmed by 5 bases and the J gene end by 12 bases; junction bases not matched to a gene: 9. CDR3 region: CATSGIGGMGQFF. The DNA for the CDR3 is TGTGCCACCAGTGGGATAGGGGGCATGGGGCAGTTCTTC.

This sequence joins TRBV4-2 and TRBJ1-6; no clear D. The germline gives CDR1 LGHNA, CDR2 YNFKEQ. CDR3 length: 16 residues. V gave up 4 bases and J gave up 10 bases, with 20 bases separating them. The CDR3 is CASSRLLGGWESPLHF. CDR3 nucleotide sequence: TGTGCCAGCAGCCGTCTACTAGGTGGTTGGGAGTCACCCCTCCACTTT.

This clone has a single count. The chain couples TRBV5-7 to TRBJ1-5, with 7 bases that match TRBD1. Being an ORF, TRBV5-7 has a function that is uncertain. V shed 3 bases, J shed 11 bases, and the junction held 14 bases outside the gene matches. The CDR3 loop spans 15 amino acids. CDR3 sequence reads: CASSSDPLTGVAQHF. CDR3 bases: TGTGCCAGCAGCTCGGATCCCCTTACAGGGGTGGCCCAGCATTTT.

This clone was recorded once. The chain combines TRBV4-2 with TRBJ1-3; D unclear. V was cut by 3 bases and J by 2 bases, with 11 bases left in between. This CDR3 region has 15 residues. Germline V gene lookup returns CDR1 LGHNA and CDR2 YNFKEQ. The CDR3 coding sequence is TGTGCCAGCAGCCAGGCCAGGATAACTGGAAACACCATATATTTT. This sequence encodes CASSQARITGNTIYF.

This clone was seen ten or more times. The chain recombines TRBV5-1 with TRBJ2-3; 12 bases are a match to TRBD2. CDR3 length: 15 amino acids. Germline V gives CDR1 SGHRS, CDR2 YFSETQ. The trim removed 4 bases at V and 4 bases at J, leaving 4 bases unmatched. The CDR3 DNA follows: TGCGCCAGCAGCGTACCTAGCGGGGGGGCAGATACGCAGTATTTT. Translated, it gives CASSVPSGGADTQYF.

The rearrangement joins TRBV24-1 to TRBJ2-7, with 7 bases matching TRBD2. Germline CDR1 is KGHDR and CDR2 is SFDVKD. The ends lost 5 bases at V and 2 bases at J; junction bases unmatched: 2. CDR3 length: 13 amino acids. The CDR3 DNA reads TGTGCCACCAGTGGTGGGGGGGCCTACGAGCAGTACTTC. Its translation is CATSGGGAYEQYF.

CDR3 region: CASSLGGTSGVYEQYF. The CDR3 region has the DNA TGTGCCAGCAGCTTGGGAGGGACTAGCGGGGTCTACGAGCAGTACTTC. This chain uses TRBV5-4 with TRBJ2-7; 13 positions match TRBD2. CDR1 and CDR2 from the germline V gene are SGHNT and YYREEE (reference sequence). The CDR3 is 16 amino acids. V shed 0 bases, J shed 3 bases, and the junction held 3 bases outside the gene matches. Variable domain in full (rest from reference TRBV5-4 and TRBJ2-7): ETGVTQSPTHLIKTRGQQVTLRCSSQSGHNTVSWYQQALGQGPQFIFQYYREEENGRGNFPPRFSGLQFPNYSSELNVNALELDDSALYLCASSLGGTSGVYEQYFGPGTRLTVT.

The table lists this clone with a count of one. The rearrangement joins TRBV7-9 to TRBJ2-1; TRBD1 is a possible D gene (5 bases). The CDR3 is made up of 14 amino acids. V lost 0 bases to trimming and J lost 9 bases, with 12 bases between them. Germline-derived CDR1 and CDR2 are SEHNR and FQNEAQ (reference sequence). In DNA, the CDR3 is TGTGCCAGCAGCTTAGCGGGGCCCCGTGGTGAGCAGTTCTTC. This gives the protein CASSLAGPRGEQFF.

This chain joins TRBV7-3 and TRBJ2-2, with D unclear. V dropped 5 bases and J dropped 1 base, with 5 bases sitting between them. The CDR3 totals 13 residues. Germline lookup yields CDR1 SGHTA and CDR2 FQGTGA. CDR3 bases: TGTGCCAGCAGCCCCCAGAACACCGGGGAGCTGTTTTTT. Protein product: CASSPQNTGELFF.

The chain is built from TRBV5-1 and TRBJ2-5, with TRBD2 matching 9 bases. V was pared by 1 base and J by 1 base, with 5 bases of the junction left unmatched. Germline V gene sequence: CDR1 SGHRS, CDR2 YFSETQ. The CDR3 is 16 amino acids. CDR3 sequence: CASSLFSRGGQETQYF. CDR3 in DNA: TGCGCCAGCAGCTTGTTTTCGCGGGGGGGCCAAGAGACCCAGTACTTC.

The J gene is TRBJ2-1, the V gene TRBV9; no reliable D call. CDR3 length: 15 residues. V was pared by 4 bases and J by 4 bases, with 15 bases between. Germline CDR1 is SGDLS and CDR2 is YYNGEE. In DNA, the CDR3 is TGTGCCAGCAGCCAAACATCCGCCCTGTACAATGAGCAGTTCTTC. It codes for CASSQTSALYNEQFF. The entire variable domain, with the rest obtained from reference TRBV9 and TRBJ2-1, is as follows: DSGVTQTPKHLITATGQRVTLRCSPRSGDLSVYWYQQSLDQGLQFLIQYYNGEERAKGNILERFSAQQFPDLHSELNLSSLELGDSALYFCASSQTSALYNEQFFGPGTRLTVL.

The chain couples TRBV5-6 to TRBJ1-3; no clear D gene. The CDR3 runs 12 residues. Per the germline V gene, CDR1 is SGHDT and CDR2 is YYEEEE. V shed 3 bases and J shed 4 bases, with 5 bases lying between them. DNA of the CDR3: TGTGCCAGCAGCTCGTTGGGAAACACCATATATTTT. The encoded protein is CASSSLGNTIYF.

The gene calls are TRBV5-1 and TRBJ2-1; TRBD2 is a possible D gene (7 bases). Germline loops: CDR1 SGHRS, CDR2 YFSETQ. Trimming left V 4 bases short and J 5 bases short, with 22 bases between. This CDR3 region has 17 residues. CDR3 nucleotide sequence: TGCGCCAGCAGCGTAAAGGGGGGGAGGGCCTTTGACAATGAGCAGTTCTTC. Its protein is CASSVKGGRAFDNEQFF. Drawing the rest from reference TRBV5-1 and TRBJ2-1, the complete variable domain is KAGVTQTPRYLIKTRGQQVTLSCSPISGHRSVSWYQQTPGQGLQFLFEYFSETQRNKGNFPGRFSGRQFSNSRSEMNVSTLELGDSALYLCASSVKGGRAFDNEQFFGPGTRLTVL.

This sequence joins TRBV5-1 and TRBJ2-7, with 11 nucleotides matching TRBD2. The CDR3 loop spans 17 amino acids. CDR1 is SGHRS and CDR2 is YFSETQ in the germline V gene. V was pared by 1 base and J by 4 bases, with 10 bases of the junction left unmatched. In nucleotides, the CDR3 is TGCGCCAGCAGCTTGTCCCCGGGACTAGCGGCTGATTACGAGCAGTACTTC. Protein product: CASSLSPGLAADYEQYF.

V usage is TRBV28 and J usage is TRBJ1-2; TRBD1 might be the D (5 bases). V lost 7 bases and J 1 base, leaving 19 bases between the germline ends. This CDR3 contains 16 residues. CDR1 MDHEN and CDR2 SYDVKM come from the germline V gene. CDR3 amino acids: CASIKSRGKGNYGYTF. The CDR3, as DNA: TGTGCCAGCATAAAGTCTAGGGGCAAGGGTAACTATGGCTACACCTTC.

This sequence joins TRBV5-6 and TRBJ1-1; tentatively, D is TRBD1 (5 bases). The V end was cut by 4 bases, the J end by 0 bases, with 16 bases between. Germline CDR1 and CDR2: SGHDT and YYEEEE. The CDR3 totals 16 residues. The CDR3 sequence: CASSQAGGRMNTEAFF. CDR3 DNA: TGTGCCAGCAGCCAGGCGGGGGGGAGGATGAACACTGAAGCTTTCTTT.

This sequence joins TRBV6-2 or TRBV6-3 and TRBJ2-7; D is perhaps TRBD2 (5 bases). CDR3 length equals 16 residues. Germline lookup yields CDR1 MNHEY and CDR2 SVGEGT. Trimming left V 5 bases short and J 2 bases short, with 19 bases between. In DNA, the CDR3 is TGTGCCAGCAGTAACCCAGCGGCCCTCTTCCCCTACGAGCAGTACTTC. Translating gives CASSNPAALFPYEQYF.

The chain combines TRBV6-5 with TRBJ1-1; no reliable D call. The V and J ends lost 0 bases and 1 base respectively, with 12 bases between them. Germline V gene lookup returns CDR1 MNHEY and CDR2 SVGAGI. The CDR3 runs 16 residues. The CDR3 loop reads CASSYSSLFGNTEAFF. CDR3 coding DNA: TGTGCCAGCAGTTACTCGTCACTCTTCGGGAACACTGAAGCTTTCTTT.

V gene TRBV19 combines with J gene TRBJ1-2, with D possibly being TRBD1 (5 bases). Trimming cost V 4 bases and J 7 bases, with 19 bases left between them. The CDR3 runs to 15 residues. CDR1 and CDR2 from the germline V gene are LNHDA and SQIVND (reference sequence). The DNA for the CDR3 is TGTGCCAGTAGTAAGGGGTCGTCAGGGCGCGGTGGCTACACCTTC. It codes for CASSKGSSGRGGYTF.

This chain connects TRBV28 to TRBJ1-1; weak D call: TRBD1 (5 bases). The CDR3 has 16 amino acids. The germline V gene encodes CDR1 MDHEN and CDR2 SYDVKM. The germline V and J ends were trimmed by 1 base and 6 bases, with 18 bases remaining between them. DNA for the CDR3: TGTGCCAGCAGTTTATTCCTGGGGCCGAAGAGACCTGAAGCTTTCTTT. It translates to CASSLFLGPKRPEAFF. The full variable domain, in which reference TRBV28 and TRBJ1-1 provide the parts outside the CDR3, is DVKVTQSSRYLVKRTGEKVFLECVQDMDHENMFWYRQDPGLGLRLIYFSYDVKMKEKGDIPEGYSVSREKKERFSLILESASTNQTSMYLCASSLFLGPKRPEAFFGQGTRLTVV.

The rearrangement links TRBV27 to TRBJ2-1; 9 bases fit TRBD1. This CDR3 region has 15 residues. Germline V gene data show CDR1 as MNHEY and CDR2 as SMNVEV (reference sequence). V was clipped by 6 bases and J by 6 bases; unmatched bases: 9. The DNA for the CDR3 is TGTGCCAGCAGATCCGGGACAGGGTATCTCAATGAGCAGTTCTTC. As protein: CASRSGTGYLNEQFF.

The chain joins TRBV27 to TRBJ2-1; 7 bases line up with TRBD2. The CDR3 covers 15 residues. The V gene end was trimmed by 6 bases and the J gene end by 5 bases; junction bases not matched to a gene: 10. The V gene's germline CDR1 is MNHEY and CDR2 SMNVEV (reference sequence). Written as DNA, the CDR3 is TGTGCCAGCAGCTTGAGGGAGGGCCGAAACAATGAGCAGTTCTTC. It specifies CASSLREGRNNEQFF.

This clone appeared a few times. V usage is TRBV27 and J usage is TRBJ1-5, with no clear D. Germline V gives CDR1 MNHEY, CDR2 SMNVEV (reference sequence). CDR3 size: 13 residues. V lost 2 bases and J 6 bases, leaving 8 bases between the germline ends. Written as DNA, the CDR3 is TGTGCCAGCAGTTTACTTTACGGTCAGCCCCAGCATTTT. Its protein is CASSLLYGQPQHF.

This clone was detected only once. The gene calls are TRBV7-6 and TRBJ1-3, with 7 bases identical to TRBD1. CDR1 and CDR2 (germline): SGHVS, FNYEAQ. This CDR3 comprises 17 residues. With 0 bases clipped from V and 2 bases from J, the junction kept 7 bases outside the gene matches. The CDR3 bases are TGTGCCAGCAGCTTAGCCTTCCAGGGGACAGCTGGAAACACCATATATTTT. Protein: CASSLAFQGTAGNTIYF.

The chain carries TRBV4-3 and TRBJ1-2; no clear D gene. The V and J ends lost 4 bases and 8 bases respectively, with 14 bases between them. There are 13 residues in the CDR3. Germline CDR1 LGHNA, CDR2 YSLEER. Here the CDR3 reads CASSRTREMGYTF. CDR3 DNA: TGCGCCAGCAGCCGGACGCGGGAGATGGGCTACACCTTC.